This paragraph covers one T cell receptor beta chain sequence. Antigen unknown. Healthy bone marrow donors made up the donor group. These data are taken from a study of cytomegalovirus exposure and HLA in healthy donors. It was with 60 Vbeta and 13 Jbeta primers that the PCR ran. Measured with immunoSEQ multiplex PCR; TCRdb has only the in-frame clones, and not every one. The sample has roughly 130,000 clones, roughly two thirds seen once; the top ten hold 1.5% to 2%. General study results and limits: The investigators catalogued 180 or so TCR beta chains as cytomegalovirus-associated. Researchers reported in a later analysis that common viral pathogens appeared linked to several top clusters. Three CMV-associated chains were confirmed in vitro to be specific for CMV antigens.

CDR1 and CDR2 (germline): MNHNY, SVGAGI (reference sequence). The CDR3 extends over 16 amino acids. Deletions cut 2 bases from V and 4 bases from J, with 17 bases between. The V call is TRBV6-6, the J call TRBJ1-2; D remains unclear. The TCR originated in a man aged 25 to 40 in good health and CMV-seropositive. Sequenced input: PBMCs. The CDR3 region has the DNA TGTGCCAGCAGTTACGTCGGCCCAGGACTATTCTATGGCTACACCTTC. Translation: CASSYVGPGLFYGYTF.